Shown below are 27 T cell receptor beta chains from a single sample sequenced in a study of cytomegalovirus exposure and HLA in healthy donors. The PCR made use of 60 Vbeta and 13 Jbeta primers. The method was immunoSEQ multiplex PCR; TCRdb's version includes in-frame clones alone and lacks a portion of them. The table lists some 150,000 clones, 80% of them singletons. The sequenced material came from PBMCs. These receptors all come from a man aged 25-40 years in good health and CMV-seronegative.

This clone has more than one count but fewer than ten. The chain is built from TRBV6-5 and TRBJ1-6; maybe TRBD1 (6 bases). The CDR3 sequence is 15 residues long. The V gene's germline CDR1 is MNHEY and CDR2 SVGAGI. Trimming took 8 bases from V and 5 from J, leaving 16 bases between them. DNA for the CDR3: TGTGCCAGCGGCCCCACAGGGTTGGATAATTCACCCCTCCACTTT. Translating it yields CASGPTGLDNSPLHF.

This clone was observed a single time. V is TRBV2 and J is TRBJ1-5, with 7 bases that match TRBD1. Trimming took 2 bases from V and 1 from J; bases not matched to a gene: 8. Germline V gene sequence: CDR1 SNHLY, CDR2 FYNNEI. The CDR3 has 17 residues. The CDR3 sequence is CASSERGRGSSNQPQHF. CDR3 in DNA: TGTGCCAGCAGTGAACGCGGCAGGGGGTCGAGCAATCAGCCCCAGCATTTT.

The chain uses TRBV28 and TRBJ2-1, with D hard to call. The CDR3 extends over 14 amino acids. Germline CDR1 MDHEN, CDR2 SYDVKM. V dropped 4 bases and J dropped 7 bases, with 14 bases sitting between them. CDR3 in DNA: TGTGCCAGCAGTTCCCCGGTAGTATGGAATGAGCAGTTCTTC. Its translation is CASSSPVVWNEQFF.

J is TRBJ2-3 and V is TRBV6-1, with a weak D call TRBD1 (6 bases). Germline-derived CDR1 and CDR2 are MNHNS and SASEGT. The CDR3 extends over 15 amino acids. Trimming took off 6 bases at V and 7 bases at J, with 20 bases between the two ends. CDR3 nucleotides: TGTGCCAGCAGGAAGACAGGTACCGTGGGGAATACGCAGTATTTT. This encodes CASRKTGTVGNTQYF.

The rearrangement uses TRBV28 and TRBJ2-7; 7 nucleotides align to TRBD1. J lost 3 bases, V lost 3 bases, and 17 bases had no gene match. This CDR3 spans 18 amino acids. From germline, CDR1 is MDHEN and CDR2 SYDVKM. The DNA of the CDR3 is TGTGCCAGCAGTTTCTTCTTCAGACCTAGGGACAGCCGCTACGAGCAGTACTTC. Residues: CASSFFFRPRDSRYEQYF.

The gene calls are TRBV27 and TRBJ2-1; D might be TRBD1 (7 bases). CDR1 and CDR2 (germline): MNHEY, SMNVEV (reference sequence). CDR3 size: 13 residues. Trimming cost V 6 bases and J 10 bases, with 16 bases left between them. CDR3 residues: CASSLATGREQFF. In DNA, the CDR3 is TGTGCCAGCAGCCTGGCGACAGGGAGGGAGCAGTTCTTC.

The chain is built from TRBV7-3 and TRBJ2-6, with D unresolved. This CDR3 contains 21 residues. The germline V gene has CDR1 SGHTA and CDR2 FQGTGA. The V end lost 1 base, the J end lost 0 bases, and 22 bases lay between the germline ends. CDR3 bases: TGTGCCAGCAGCTTAAGATCCCGGGTGGAAGGAAACCACTCTGGGGCCAACGTCCTGACTTTC. Residues: CASSLRSRVEGNHSGANVLTF. The full variable domain, its missing parts supplied by reference TRBV7-3 and TRBJ2-6, is GAGVSQTPSNKVTEKGKYVELRCDPISGHTALYWYRQSLGQGPEFLIYFQGTGAADDSGLPNDRFFAVRPEGSVSTLKIQRTERGDSAVYLCASSLRSRVEGNHSGANVLTFGAGSRLTVL.

V is TRBV6-4 and J is TRBJ2-3; 14 bases fit TRBD2. V was pared by 5 bases and J by 4 bases, with 11 bases of the junction left unmatched. CDR1 is MRHNA, CDR2 SNTAGT, per germline. This CDR3 is built from 18 residues. CDR3 loop: CASSPPTSGGAWADTQYF. Here the CDR3 DNA reads TGTGCCAGCAGTCCCCCGACTAGCGGGGGGGCTTGGGCAGATACGCAGTATTTT.

This clone has a single count. This sequence joins TRBV7-9 and TRBJ1-1; D remains ambiguous. The CDR3 extends over 13 amino acids. V lost 1 base, J lost 4 bases, and 7 bases lay in between. Germline CDR1 is SEHNR and CDR2 is FQNEAQ (reference sequence). DNA of the CDR3: TGTGCCAGCAGCTTAGAGGCTAGCACTGAAGCTTTCTTT. Its translation: CASSLEASTEAFF.

This chain uses TRBV7-2 with TRBJ1-6, with 7 bases fitting TRBD1. Germline-derived CDR1 and CDR2 are SGHTA and FQGNSA. The CDR3 consists of 13 residues. With 4 bases clipped from V and 14 bases from J, the junction kept 8 bases outside the gene matches. In DNA form, the CDR3 reads TGTGCCAGCAGCTCACGTGACAGGGCCACCCTCCACTTT. Its translation is CASSSRDRATLHF.

The V and J genes are TRBV27 and TRBJ1-6; 7 bases are a match to TRBD1. This CDR3 has 17 amino acids. Germline V CDR1 and CDR2: MNHEY, SMNVEV (reference sequence). After removal of 6 bases from V and 2 bases from J, the junction contained 10 bases not matched to a gene. CDR3 protein: CASRQLTGSAYNSPLHF. The CDR3 DNA follows: TGTGCCAGCAGGCAACTGACAGGGAGCGCCTATAATTCACCCCTCCACTTT.

This sequence joins TRBV7-8 and TRBJ2-7; 7 bases are shared with TRBD1. The ends lost 4 bases at V and 3 bases at J; junction bases unmatched: 6. The CDR3 sequence is 14 residues long. Germline CDR1 and CDR2: SGHVS and FQNEAQ. The CDR3 sequence is CASSSTYRGYEQYF. DNA for the CDR3: TGTGCCAGCAGCTCGACCTACAGGGGCTACGAGCAGTACTTC.

This chain joins TRBV27 and TRBJ2-2; 8 positions match TRBD1. The CDR3 sequence is 16 residues long. After removal of 3 bases from V and 1 base from J, the junction contained 4 bases not matched to a gene. The V gene's germline CDR1 is MNHEY and CDR2 SMNVEV (reference sequence). The CDR3 spells CASSFYGTGNTGELFF. As DNA, the CDR3 is TGTGCCAGCAGTTTTTACGGGACAGGGAACACCGGGGAGCTGTTTTTT.

This clone was seen more than once but under ten times. The rearrangement links TRBV11-2 to TRBJ1-4; TRBD1 matches at 7 bases. The CDR3 is made up of 18 amino acids. Germline CDR1 and CDR2: SGHAT and FQNNGV. Trimming took 5 bases from V and 8 from J; bases not matched to a gene: 20. The CDR3 here is CASSPTPDRALAGEKLFF. In nucleotides, the CDR3 is TGTGCCAGCAGCCCTACTCCCGACAGGGCTTTAGCGGGGGAAAAACTGTTTTTT.

The rearrangement links TRBV5-1 to TRBJ1-1; tentatively, D is TRBD1 (5 bases). CDR3 length: 15 amino acids. The germline V gene encodes CDR1 SGHRS and CDR2 YFSETQ. The V gene lost 0 bases and the J gene lost 5 bases, with 14 bases spanning the gap. CDR3 bases: TGCGCCAGCAGCTTGGACGGGGGAAGAACTACTGAAGCTTTCTTT. This codes for CASSLDGGRTTEAFF.

This sequence joins TRBV4-2 and TRBJ1-5; perhaps TRBD1 as D (5 bases). CDR3 length: 17 amino acids. CDR1 is LGHNA, CDR2 YNFKEQ, per germline. V gave up 0 bases and J gave up 9 bases, with 21 bases separating them. In nucleotides, the CDR3 is TGTGCCAGCAGCCAAGATATTGAAGGGGCCTCCTTTTGGCCCCAGCATTTT. This translates into CASSQDIEGASFWPQHF.

This sequence joins TRBV28 and TRBJ1-5; TRBD1 aligns across 10 bases. The CDR3 is made up of 14 amino acids. V shed 10 bases, J shed 7 bases, and the junction held 10 bases outside the gene matches. Germline CDR1 is MDHEN and CDR2 is SYDVKM. The CDR3 loop reads CATIRDRGSQPQHF. The CDR3 DNA is TGTGCCACGATCCGGGACAGGGGAAGCCAGCCCCAGCATTTT.

In nucleotides, the CDR3 is TGTGCCAGTAGTATAGACCCCGGCGGGGAGCAGTACTTC. This codes for CASSIDPGGEQYF. This chain uses TRBV19 with TRBJ2-7; tentatively, D is TRBD2 (5 bases). Trimming left V 0 bases short and J 7 bases short, with 10 bases between. The CDR3 contains 13 residues. Germline CDR1 LNHDA, CDR2 SQIVND (reference sequence).

The CDR3 sequence: CASSRGVRTGASYEQYF. DNA of the CDR3: TGTGCCAGCAGTAGGGGGGTTCGGACAGGAGCGTCCTACGAGCAGTACTTC. The chain employs TRBV9 and TRBJ2-5; TRBD1 might be the D (7 bases). The tail of the sequence fits TRBJ2-7 better, so the J call may be wrong. Per germline, CDR1 SGDLS and CDR2 YYNGEE. The CDR3 length is 17 residues.

The rearrangement uses TRBV2 and TRBJ2-1; 9 bases map to TRBD2. V gave up 10 bases and J gave up 3 bases; unmatched junction bases: 10. The CDR3 sequence is 15 residues long. CDR1 is SNHLY and CDR2 is FYNNEI in the germline V gene. The CDR3 nucleotides are TGTGCCACCCTAGCGGGGTTAACCTACTACAATGAGCAGTTCTTC. Translating it yields CATLAGLTYYNEQFF.

The genes are TRBV19 and TRBJ2-3; 7 bases fit TRBD1. Germline assignment: CDR1 LNHDA and CDR2 SQIVND (reference sequence). The CDR3 totals 15 residues. V was clipped by 7 bases and J by 1 base; unmatched bases: 8. CDR3 protein: CASTGPGGGTDTQYF. CDR3 nucleotides: TGTGCCAGTACTGGGCCAGGGGGTGGCACAGATACGCAGTATTTT.

This clone was found a few times. The genes are TRBV10-3 and TRBJ2-7; possibly TRBD2 for D (7 bases). This CDR3 region has 15 residues. V lost 3 bases and J 5 bases, leaving 17 bases between the germline ends. Germline lookup yields CDR1 ENHRY and CDR2 SYGVKD. The CDR3 sequence: CAISDMTGSGNEQYF. CDR3 sequence (DNA): TGTGCCATCAGTGATATGACAGGCAGCGGGAACGAGCAGTACTTC.

This clone was picked up a small number of times. The same CDR3 can be traced to other DNA sequences in this sample. V is TRBV15 and J is TRBJ1-1, with D tentatively TRBD1 (5 bases). The CDR3 is 12 amino acids. V was cut by 3 bases and J by 4 bases, with 6 bases left in between. Germline-derived CDR1 and CDR2 are LNHNV and YYDKDF (reference sequence). DNA of the CDR3: TGTGCCACCAGCAGGGGGCGCACTGAAGCTTTCTTT. This translates into CATSRGRTEAFF.

This clone came up once. The chain links TRBV6-1 to TRBJ2-3, with 7 nucleotides matching TRBD1. V gave up 5 bases and J gave up 3 bases; unmatched junction bases: 5. The CDR3 covers 14 residues. CDR1 is MNHNS and CDR2 is SASEGT in the germline V gene. For the CDR3, the DNA is TGTGCCAGCAGTATTACAGGGGCAACAGATACGCAGTATTTT. As protein: CASSITGATDTQYF.

The rearrangement links TRBV28 to TRBJ1-1; the match to TRBD1 covers 7 bases. In germline, CDR1 is MDHEN, CDR2 SYDVKM. Germline trimming cut 7 bases from V and 8 bases from J; bases unmatched to any gene: 7. This CDR3 comprises 12 residues. Here the CDR3 reads CASTLRDREAFF. The CDR3 DNA reads TGTGCCAGCACGTTAAGGGACAGAGAAGCTTTCTTT.

V is TRBV19 and J is TRBJ1-2; tentatively, D is TRBD1 (5 bases). The germline gives CDR1 LNHDA, CDR2 SQIVND (reference sequence). Between the trimmed V and J ends, which lost 10 bases and 4 bases, there was a span of 16 bases. The CDR3 consists of 13 residues. In DNA, the CDR3 is TGTGCCACCTCAATGGGGGGGAGCTATGGCTACACCTTC. Translated, it gives CATSMGGSYGYTF.

This clone was observed once. The gene calls are TRBV7-6 and TRBJ1-5; no clear D. Germline V gene sequence: CDR1 SGHVS, CDR2 FNYEAQ. Trimming left V 1 base short and J 4 bases short, with 11 bases between. This CDR3 region has 15 residues. The CDR3 region has the DNA TGTGCCAGCAGCTTAGTCTCGGGGTCAAATCAGCCCCAGCATTTT. This encodes CASSLVSGSNQPQHF. Combining the CDR3 with reference TRBV7-6 and TRBJ1-5 gives the whole variable domain GAGVSQSPRYKVTKRGQDVALRCDPISGHVSLYWYRQALGQGPEFLTYFNYEAQQDKSGLPNDRFSAERPEGSISTLTIQRTEQRDSAMYRCASSLVSGSNQPQHFGDGTRLSIL.